The sequence of this T cell receptor beta chain was determined in a study of beta chain features in type 1 diabetes. Study summary: All of the samples together had 107,917,701 sorted cells examined. Overall study findings and caveats: For patients and controls alike, PCR might favor shorter templates to the same degree. All four CD4+ subsets from Type 1 diabetes patients carried moderately but significantly shorter TCRB CDR3s.

The investigators reverse transcribed all of the isolated RNA, so they sequenced expressed TCRB transcripts. Only in-frame clones appear in the TCRdb table, and some are missing; sequencing was by immunoSEQ multiplex PCR. The sample has over 200,000 clones; roughly a tenth are singletons. This clone was observed a few times. Its specificity is not known. Central memory, naive, regulatory and stem cell-like memory CD4+ cells were sorted by CD45RO/CCR7/CD25/CD127/CD95/CD27. Each population that was sorted was more than 95% pure. The CDR3 consists of 16 residues. Germline CDR1 reads SGHDT; CDR2 reads YYEEEE. Germline trimming cut 0 bases from V and 7 bases from J; bases unmatched to any gene: 6.

V usage is TRBV5-6 and J usage is TRBJ1-6, with TRBD1 identical over 8 bases. The receptor's source is a man under 40 with type 1 diabetes. Sequenced sample: naive CD4+ T cells from blood. The CDR3 region has the DNA TGTGCCAGCAGCTTGGCTGGGACAGGAGTCAATTCACCCCTCCACTTT. Amino acids: CASSLAGTGVNSPLHF.